The clone carrying this TCR beta chain has a handful of counts. This sample was taken from a study of T-cell memory formation after mild COVID-19. CDR3 length equals 16 residues. CDR1 is MNHEY, CDR2 SMNVEV, per germline (reference sequence). The V gene lost 6 bases and the J gene lost 5 bases, with 22 bases spanning the gap. TCRdb reanalysed the 5' RACE reads using MiXCR and keeps one entry per CDR3 protein. The repertoire holds 450,000 to 650,000 distinct CDR3 sequences, with 18% as singletons. The clonotype originates from an adult woman who had mild COVID-19 (a few samples of this study predate the infection). Cell type and time point are not known. Sequencing was done on a sample of PBMCs or a T cell subset sorted from them (not recorded which). The V and J genes are TRBV27 and TRBJ1-2, with a tentative D call TRBD1 (6 bases). CDR3 region: CASRPNLQGSSYGYTF. The CDR3 DNA reads as TGTGCCAGCAGACCAAACCTACAGGGCTCCTCTTATGGCTACACCTTC.